This T cell receptor beta chain was found in a study of T cell responses to AZD1222 COVID-19 vaccine. Germline-derived CDR1 and CDR2 are SGDLS and YYNGEE. There are 12 residues in the CDR3. Trimming cost V 5 bases and J 4 bases, with 9 bases left between them. TCRdb's copy holds only in-frame clones and misses some; the assay was immunoSEQ multiplex PCR. Counted here are approximately 300,000 clones, 85% to 95% occurring once; the ten biggest clones make up around 0.5%. The sequence was obtained from an adult who received the AZD1222 COVID-19 vaccine. V gene TRBV9 combines with J gene TRBJ1-2; D ambiguous. The sequences come from peripheral blood, collected 28 days after the second AZD1222 dose. The CDR3 sequence is CASRTDGYGYTF. CDR3 in DNA: TGTGCCAGCAGGACGGATGGCTATGGCTACACCTTC.